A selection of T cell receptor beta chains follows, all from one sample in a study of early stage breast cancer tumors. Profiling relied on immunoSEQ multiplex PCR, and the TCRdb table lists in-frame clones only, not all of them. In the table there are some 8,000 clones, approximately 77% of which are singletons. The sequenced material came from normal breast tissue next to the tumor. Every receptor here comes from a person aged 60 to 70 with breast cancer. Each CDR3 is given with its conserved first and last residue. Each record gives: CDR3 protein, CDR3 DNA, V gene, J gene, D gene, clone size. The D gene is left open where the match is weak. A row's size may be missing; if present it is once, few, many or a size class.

CASSSSSLTPDTQYF	TGTGCCAGTAGTAGTTCTAGCCTCACGCCAGATACGCAGTATTTT	TRBV19	TRBJ2-3	.	.
CASSFGAYQPQHF	TGTGCCAGCAGTTTCGGGGCTTATCAGCCCCAGCATTTT	TRBV27	TRBJ1-5	.	.
CASSPGQSSYEQYF	TGTGCCAGCTCACCGGGACAGAGCTCCTACGAGCAGTACTTC	TRBV18	TRBJ2-7	TRBD1	few
CASSVGSGGYNEQFF	TGTGCCAGCAGCGTAGGAAGCGGGGGCTACAATGAGCAGTTCTTC	TRBV9	TRBJ2-1	TRBD2	.
CASRFLLRDRAAEQYF	TGTGCAAGTCGCTTTCTCCTTAGGGACAGGGCTGCCGAGCAGTACTTC	TRBV12-2	TRBJ2-7	.	.
CSVGLTGGTNGYTF	TGCAGCGTTGGCCTTACCGGGGGCACAAATGGCTACACCTTC	TRBV29-1	TRBJ1-2	.	.
CASSDGAGGRGEQFF	TGTGCCAGCAGTGACGGGGCGGGGGGCAGAGGAGAGCAGTTCTTC	TRBV6-4	TRBJ2-1	TRBD2	once
CASSYMAGPQGEQFF	TGTGCCAGCAGTTACATGGCAGGGCCCCAAGGTGAGCAGTTCTTC	TRBV6-6	TRBJ2-1	.	few
CSVESGGTSSYEQYF	TGCAGCGTTGAATCCGGCGGGACGAGCTCCTACGAGCAGTACTTC	TRBV29-1	TRBJ2-7	.	.
CASSLGTSGFSSYNEQFF	TGCGCCAGCAGCTTAGGGACTAGCGGATTCAGCTCCTACAATGAGCAGTTCTTC	TRBV5-1	TRBJ2-1	TRBD2	.
CASMGENTGELFF	TGTGCCAGTATGGGAGAGAACACCGGGGAGCTGTTTTTT	TRBV19	TRBJ2-2	.	.
CASTPRRETQYF	TGTGCCAGCACTCCAAGAAGGGAGACCCAGTACTTC	TRBV6-5	TRBJ2-5	.	few